The TCR beta chain described here comes from a study of shared clonotypes between healthy human individuals. Each donor was a Caucasian adult residing in Nashville, Tennessee. Both subsets, CD45RA+ naive and CD45RA-negative memory, were split from the CD4+ cells. Sequenced by immunoSEQ multiplex PCR; TCRdb stores in-frame clones only, minus some. The sample yields roughly 1,000,000 clones, around 78% seen once. There are 14 residues in the CDR3. The junction had 2 bases not matched to a gene; V was cut back by 3 bases and J by 4 bases. Germline V gene data show CDR1 as SGHAT and CDR2 as FQNNGV. With regard to this clone: Its target is not known.

Regarding the study as a whole: When compared with the clonotypes that were shared by all four sorted-subset donors, the non-shared clonotypes turned out to have lower generation probabilities.

This sequence joins TRBV11-2 and TRBJ2-1; 8 bases match TRBD2. The specimen sequenced was memory CD4+ T cells from PBMCs. Subset here: CD45RA-negative fraction. The sequence came from a man between 18 and 35 years old in good health. Some clones in this sample may be carry-over from other donors' samples. The CDR3 DNA sequence: TGTGCCAGCAGCTTCATAGCGGGATACAATGAGCAGTTCTTC. It encodes CASSFIAGYNEQFF.